The rows below give T cell receptor beta chains drawn from one sample of a study of cytomegalovirus exposure and HLA in healthy donors. Produced via immunoSEQ multiplex PCR; TCRdb's table is partial and in-frame only. The table includes around 150,000 clones, about 78% detected once. The sample was PBMCs. Receptors originate from a man over 45 in good health and CMV-seropositive. CDR3s leave out the opening cysteine and the closing phenylalanine or tryptophan. A D gene is named only where the DNA matches it firmly.

TRBV7-9,TRBJ1-1,NA,ASFPRVNTEAF
TRBV5-1,TRBJ2-7,TRBD1,ASSSGQGNAYEQY
TRBV28,TRBJ1-4,NA,ASSLGGAENEKLF
TRBV6-5,TRBJ1-3,NA,ATSGGTSGNTIY
TRBV7-3,TRBJ1-1,NA,ASSSTVNTEAF
TRBV11-2,TRBJ1-1,NA,ASSGATRRGSEAF
TRBV6-5,TRBJ1-1,TRBD1,ASRLRDRGAEAF
TRBV2,TRBJ2-1,NA,ASRREGHEQF
TRBV2,TRBJ2-1,NA,ASSAFRGGYNEQF
TRBV11-3,TRBJ1-6,NA,ASHKGANSPLH